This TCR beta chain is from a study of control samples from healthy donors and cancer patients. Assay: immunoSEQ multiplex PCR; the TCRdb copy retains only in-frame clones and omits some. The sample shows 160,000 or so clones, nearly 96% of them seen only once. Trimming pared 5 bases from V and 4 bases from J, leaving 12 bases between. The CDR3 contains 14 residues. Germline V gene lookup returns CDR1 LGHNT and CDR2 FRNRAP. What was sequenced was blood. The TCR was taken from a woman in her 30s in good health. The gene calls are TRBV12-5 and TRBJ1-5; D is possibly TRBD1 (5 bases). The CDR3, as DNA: TGTGCTAGTGGTCCCGATGGGGGTAATCAGCCCCAGCATTTT. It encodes CASGPDGGNQPQHF.